This TCR beta chain was observed in a study of blood T cell repertoires in COVID-19 (dated by TCRdb to the early 2020s). With regard to the full study: Samples from collaborators originated in the United States, Italy and Spain and spanned both the acute and convalescent phases of COVID-19. The prospective study material was composed of cDNA or gDNA derived from T cells, B-cell-depleted T cells, or PBMCs. Deeply sampled blood TCRbeta repertoires from subjects exposed to, actively infected with, or recovered from COVID-19 were included in the dataset. The repertoires were made available in a free public database intended to serve as a resource for research on the immune response to SARS-CoV-2. The samples were drawn from the first 160 participants of the ongoing ImmuneRACE study and from 1,254 subjects provided by 6 global collaborators. Nearly every sample came with metadata listing a de-identified subject ID, COVID-19 status, age in years and sex. HLA class I and class II types, where available, came from metadata supplied by the sample provider rather than from assay-based typing.

TCRbeta CDR3 regions were amplified from genomic DNA using the immunoSEQ Assay, a bias-controlled multiplex PCR. As for how the authors treated the data: Within the assay, amplification of reference gene primers was used to estimate how many nucleated cells each sample contained. To quantify the absolute abundance of each unique TCRbeta CDR3 rearrangement, sequence reads were collapsed and filtered. Productive Simpson clonality was computed per sample as the square root of Simpson's diversity index over productive rearrangements. TCRdb provides this immuneACCESS table in a form limited to in-frame rearrangements. Some clones are lacking; in checked studies, under half of them reflect an unresolved V gene, and why the rest are absent is not known. V, J and clone size derive from that table, while D and trimming were established from the DNA sequence. This sample comprises about 180,000 clones, 84% of them detected only once. Clones ranked in the top ten supply around 7% of the sample.

As for this clone: This receptor's antigen is unknown. Base qualities are missing; no much larger clone stands one base away.

CDR1 and CDR2 are read off the germline V gene (reference sequence) as SEHNR and FQNEAQ. The V end loses 4 bases and the J end loses 0 bases, and a stretch of 10 bases separates them. The CDR3 sequence holds 16 residues, the cysteine and phenylalanine included. This entry keeps only the CDR3 DNA: 48 bases, framed from base 1. Whole blood was collected in K2EDTA tubes by collaborating institutions according to the institutions' own protocols. For TCRbeta analysis, collaborators shipped samples in one of three forms: frozen whole blood, isolated PBMCs, or DNA extracted from either of those sample types. The investigation overall reported the following: Clinical and demographic metadata were provided uncurated, with the amount varying by source and participant.

Sequencing used peripheral blood. This TCR was recovered from a human donor in a cohort sampled during active COVID-19. In this chain, TRBV7-9 is recombined with TRBJ2-6; TRBD1 is perhaps the D gene, given 6 matching bases. The DNA sequence reads TGTGCCAGCAGCTCTCGACAGGCCTCTGGGGCCAACGTCCTGACTTTC. Protein translation: CASSSRQASGANVLTF.